These T cell receptor beta chains were read from a single sample in a study of T cells after yellow fever vaccination. TCRdb processed the 5' RACE reads anew with MiXCR; each CDR3 protein has one entry. Of about 350,000 distinct CDR3 sequences listed, less than 9.5% are singletons. Sequences were derived from PBMCs, sampled approximately 47 days after the first yellow fever vaccination. These receptors all stem from a man between 18 and 35 years old who received the YFV17D yellow fever vaccine. Each CDR3 is given with its conserved first and last residue. The order of the fields is D gene, clone size, J gene, V gene, CDR3 DNA, CDR3 protein. A D gene is named only where the DNA matches it firmly. A row's size may be missing; if present it is once, few, many or a size class.

-,many,TRBJ2-3,TRBV10-3,TGTGCCATCAGACCTACGGACAGCACAGATACGCAGTATTTT,CAIRPTDSTDTQYF
-,few,TRBJ2-3,TRBV7-2,TGTGCCAGCAGCTTAGTTCGGTCGGGCGCGGCAGATACGCAGTATTTT,CASSLVRSGAADTQYF
-,few,TRBJ2-3,TRBV30,TGTGCCTGGAGTGGGACTTTCGCGGGGCCAGATACGCAGTATTTT,CAWSGTFAGPDTQYF
-,few,TRBJ1-6,TRBV6-2/TRBV6-3,TGTGCCAGCAGTTACTCGAATTGGTCACCCCTCCACTTT,CASSYSNWSPLHF
TRBD1,few,TRBJ2-2,TRBV10-3,TGTGCCATCAGCACAGGGGGGACGGACACCGGGGAGCTGTTTTTT,CAISTGGTDTGELFF
-,few,TRBJ2-3,TRBV27,TGTGCCAGCAGGAGACAGTCCAGGGCAGATACGCAGTATTTT,CASRRQSRADTQYF
-,-,TRBJ2-3,TRBV4-2,TGTGCCAGCAGCCAAGAAGGGGACAAGCAGTATTTT,CASSQEGDKQYF
-,few,TRBJ2-7,TRBV5-4,TGTGCCAGCAGCGACTACGCCCGGGACTTATACTCCTACGAGCAGTACTTC,CASSDYARDLYSYEQYF
-,many,TRBJ2-7,TRBV7-9,TGTGCCAGCAGCTTAGGCCCAGGCTACGAGCAGTACTTC,CASSLGPGYEQYF
-,few,TRBJ1-4,TRBV4-3,TGCGCCAGCAGCCAAGATTGGCCGGCAACTAATGAAAAACTGTTTTTT,CASSQDWPATNEKLFF
TRBD1,many,TRBJ1-5,TRBV12-3/TRBV12-4,TGTGCCAGCAGTTCATCTCAGGGGGCCAATCAGCCCCAGCATTTT,CASSSSQGANQPQHF
-,-,TRBJ1-5,TRBV6-2/TRBV6-3,TGTGCCAGCACCGACGCATGGGGGGCGAGTCAGCCCCAGCATTTT,CASTDAWGASQPQHF
TRBD1,once,TRBJ2-5,TRBV7-9,TGTGCCAGCAGGATCACACAGGGGGGAGAGACCCAGTACTTC,CASRITQGGETQYF
-,many,TRBJ1-2,TRBV7-2,TGTGCCAGCAGCCCCGGGACGGGGAGTTATGGCTACACCTTC,CASSPGTGSYGYTF
-,-,TRBJ2-3,TRBV4-2,TGTGCCAGCAGCCAAGCCCCGGGACGGGCGTGGGATACGCAGTATTTT,CASSQAPGRAWDTQYF
TRBD2,-,TRBJ2-5,TRBV5-1,TGCGCCAGCAGCTTGGAGCGGGGGGCCCAAGAGACCCAGTACTTC,CASSLERGAQETQYF
-,-,TRBJ1-2,TRBV5-5,TGTGCCAGCAGCTTGGGGCCAGGGTCGACTGAAAACTATGGCTACACCTTC,CASSLGPGSTENYGYTF
-,-,TRBJ2-2,TRBV25-1,TGTGCCAGCAGCCGGGCGGTCGGGGAGCTGTTTTTT,CASSRAVGELFF
TRBD1,-,TRBJ2-1,TRBV6-4,TGTGCCAGCAGTCGCTGGACAGGGTTAAACAATGAGCAGTTCTTC,CASSRWTGLNNEQFF
-,few,TRBJ1-4,TRBV7-9,TGTGCCAGCTCCTTGGCGTCGCCTAATGAAAAACTGTTTTTT,CASSLASPNEKLFF
TRBD1,few,TRBJ1-4,TRBV7-2,TGTGCCAGCAGCTCTCCGGGACAGGGGGCGCGAGAAAAACTGTTTTTT,CASSSPGQGAREKLFF
-,few,TRBJ1-5,TRBV12-3/TRBV12-4,TGTGCCAGCAGTTTGGGTTGGGGTGATCAGCCCCAGCATTTT,CASSLGWGDQPQHF
-,-,TRBJ2-7,TRBV11-3,TGTGCCAGCAGCTTAGCCCCCCGGCTTGAGCAGTACTTC,CASSLAPRLEQYF